The present T cell receptor beta chain was sequenced within a study of shared clonotypes between healthy human individuals. Only a few counts were recorded for this clone. Germline CDR1 KGHSH, CDR2 LQKENI. This CDR3 contains 14 residues. V dropped 6 bases and J dropped 3 bases, with 14 bases sitting between them. Several immunoSEQ plates held equal portions of the genomic DNA taken from each subset. PCR replicates performed on unsorted PBMC used approximately 300 ng DNA, 30,000 or so T cell genomes. Ten immunoSEQ deep assay plates were used by the authors to sequence unsorted PBMC DNA. The protocol was immunoSEQ multiplex PCR, while the TCRdb copy is restricted to in-frame clones and leaves out a portion. The profile shows about 450,000 clones, roughly 77% of them singletons.

The sequence was obtained from a woman aged 35 to 49 in good health. Some clones in this sample may be carry-over from other donors' samples. Source material: PBMCs. This chain uses TRBV18 with TRBJ1-1; maybe TRBD1 (5 bases). The chain's CDR3 is CASSDGTDYTEAFF. DNA for the CDR3: TGTGCCAGCTCCGATGGGACGGACTACACTGAAGCTTTCTTT.